These 23 T cell receptor beta chains originate from one sample sequenced in a study of blood T cell repertoires in COVID-19. Libraries were prepared by immunoSEQ multiplex PCR; TCRdb keeps only in-frame clonotypes and omits some of them. The table records about 110,000 clones, around 86% of them present only once. The sequenced sample was peripheral blood. These receptors were taken from a man between 35 and 55 years old with acute or convalescent COVID-19.

The rearrangement links TRBV25-1 to TRBJ2-7, with 7 bases that match TRBD2. V shed 6 bases and J 6 bases; nucleotides not matched to a gene: 11. This CDR3 is built from 14 residues. Germline values: CDR1 MGHDK, CDR2 SYGVNS. The CDR3 is CASSQAGSWGEQYF. For the CDR3, the DNA is TGTGCCAGCAGCCAAGCGGGGTCCTGGGGCGAGCAGTACTTC.

This rearrangement joins TRBV6-5 to TRBJ1-1, with 9 bases that match TRBD1. The CDR3 totals 13 residues. Germline V gene sequence: CDR1 MNHEY, CDR2 SVGAGI. V lost 8 bases to trimming and J lost 1 base; unmatched junction nucleotides: 2. The CDR3 reads CASDRGGNTEAFF. The CDR3 region has the DNA TGTGCCAGCGACAGGGGGGGGAACACTGAAGCTTTCTTT.

The rearrangement joins TRBV9 to TRBJ2-7; 9 bases line up with TRBD1. The germline gives CDR1 SGDLS, CDR2 YYNGEE. After removal of 2 bases from V and 6 bases from J, the junction contained 15 bases not matched to a gene. The CDR3 sequence is 17 residues long. This CDR3 is CASSVDPGQGVLGEQYF. The CDR3 DNA sequence: TGTGCCAGCAGCGTGGATCCGGGACAGGGAGTGTTAGGCGAGCAGTACTTC.

The genes are TRBV29-1 and TRBJ2-7, with TRBD1 matching over 12 bases. V dropped 0 bases and J dropped 6; count of bases not matched to a gene: 6. This CDR3 contains 15 residues. Germline lookup yields CDR1 SQVTM and CDR2 ANQGSEA. The DNA of the CDR3 is TGCAGCGTTGAAGAGGGACAGGGGGCGCAGGGCGAGCAGTACTTC. This codes for CSVEEGQGAQGEQYF.

The chain carries TRBV24-1 and TRBJ1-2; D gene uncertain. Germline CDR1 and CDR2: KGHDR and SFDVKD. V shed 2 bases and J shed 6 bases, with 12 bases lying between them. The CDR3 is 14 amino acids. CDR3 sequence (DNA): TGTGCCACCAGTGATTGGACTGTGAAGAATGGCTACACCTTC. Translated: CATSDWTVKNGYTF.

The chain has TRBV18 and TRBJ1-1; 9 bases fit TRBD1. Germline values: CDR1 KGHSH, CDR2 LQKENI. V lost 3 bases and J lost 4; bases outside the gene matches: 3. The CDR3 is 14 amino acids. CDR3 coding DNA: TGTGCCAGCTCACCCGAGACAGGGGGCACTGAAGCTTTCTTT. It specifies CASSPETGGTEAFF.

A word on this clone: Other DNA variants within this sample encode the same CDR3. The V call is TRBV14, the J call TRBJ1-1; D not resolved. V shed 5 bases and J shed 2 bases, with 12 bases lying between them. The CDR3 runs 14 residues. The germline V gene has CDR1 SGHDN and CDR2 FVKESK. The CDR3 here is CASSGPTSNTEAFF. The CDR3 DNA is TGTGCCAGCAGCGGTCCCACATCAAACACTGAAGCTTTCTTT.

The chain links TRBV18 to TRBJ1-5, with 10 bases matching TRBD1. The CDR3 covers 15 residues. Per germline, CDR1 KGHSH and CDR2 LQKENI. V dropped 3 bases and J dropped 6; count of bases not matched to a gene: 5. The CDR3, as DNA: TGTGCCAGCTCACCGGGGACAGGGGAGGTTCAGCCCCAGCATTTT. Translated, it gives CASSPGTGEVQPQHF.

Concerning this clone: A read error may produce the germline difference seen at one junction end. The CDR3 nucleotides are TGTGCCAGCTCTCCACAGACAGGGTGGACTGAAGCTTTCTTT. Translation gives CASSPQTGWTEAFF. This chain joins TRBV18 and TRBJ1-1, with TRBD1 identical over 7 bases. CDR1 KGHSH and CDR2 LQKENI come from the germline V gene. CDR3 length: 14 amino acids.

The V gene is TRBV4-1, the J gene TRBJ1-1; 9 bases agree with TRBD1. J was trimmed by 10 bases and V by 2 bases; bases with no gene match: 11. CDR3 length: 15 amino acids. The V gene's germline CDR1 is MGHRA and CDR2 YSYEKL. The CDR3 sequence: CASSQPPGQGVAAFF. CDR3 DNA sequence: TGCGCCAGCAGCCAACCACCGGGACAGGGAGTTGCAGCTTTCTTT.

The genes are TRBV3-1 (or the pseudogene TRBV3-2) and TRBJ2-2, with 9 bases aligning to TRBD1. V lost 4 bases, J lost 4 bases, and 10 bases stayed unmatched. The CDR3 has 17 residues. The V gene's germline CDR1 is LGHDT and CDR2 YNNKEL (reference sequence). The CDR3 protein is CASSRRTGVPRTGELFF. The CDR3 DNA is TGTGCCAGCAGCCGACGGACAGGGGTCCCCCGCACCGGGGAGCTGTTTTTT.

This chain uses TRBV15 with TRBJ2-1; TRBD2 matches at 7 bases. V was pared by 0 bases and J by 1 base, with 12 bases of the junction left unmatched. From germline, CDR1 is LNHNV and CDR2 YYDKDF (reference sequence). The CDR3 is 19 residues long. The DNA for the CDR3 is TGTGCCACCAGCAGAGAGGGGACCTGGCGGGAGATGTCCTACAATGAGCAGTTCTTC. Translation: CATSREGTWREMSYNEQFF.

This sequence joins TRBV25-1 and TRBJ1-4; D is uncertain. Germline V gene data show CDR1 as MGHDK and CDR2 as SYGVNS. CDR3 length: 14 residues. The germline V and J ends were trimmed by 7 bases and 5 bases, with 14 bases remaining between them. CDR3 DNA: TGTGCCAGCATCTACGGGTTTGCAAATGAAAAACTGTTTTTT. Its translation is CASIYGFANEKLFF.

The V call is TRBV7-9, the J call TRBJ1-1, with 9 nucleotides matching TRBD1. The length of the CDR3 is 16 residues. Per germline, CDR1 SEHNR and CDR2 FQNEAQ (reference sequence). Trimming took 5 bases from V and 1 from J; bases not matched to a gene: 8. The DNA of the CDR3 is TGTGCCAGCAGCCCGGAACAGGGGGCATGGAACACTGAAGCTTTCTTT. Amino acid sequence: CASSPEQGAWNTEAFF. The full variable domain, its missing parts supplied by reference TRBV7-9 and TRBJ1-1, is DTGVSQNPRHKITKRGQNVTFRCDPISEHNRLYWYRQTLGQGPEFLTYFQNEAQLEKSRLLSDRFSAERPKGSFSTLEIQRTEQGDSAMYLCASSPEQGAWNTEAFFGQGTRLTVV.

V is TRBV6-5 and J is TRBJ1-1; D perhaps matches TRBD1 (5 bases). Trimming took 7 bases from V and 8 from J, leaving 8 bases between them. This CDR3 spans 10 amino acids. Germline lookup yields CDR1 MNHEY and CDR2 SVGAGI. DNA of the CDR3: TGTGCCAGCACTCGACAGGAAGCTTTCTTT. It translates to CASTRQEAFF.

V is TRBV11-3 and J is TRBJ2-5; 8 bases match TRBD1. The CDR3 covers 14 residues. Per the germline V gene, CDR1 is SGHNT and CDR2 is YENEEA. Losses at the gene ends were 5 bases for V and 5 bases for J; bases not matched to a gene: 7. CDR3 nucleotides: TGTGCCAGCAGCAAGGACAGGGAATGGGAGACCCAGTACTTC. Translating it yields CASSKDREWETQYF.

This clone was counted a single time. This chain uses TRBV13 with TRBJ2-1; D is unclear. The V end lost 5 bases, the J end lost 5 bases, and 7 bases lay between the germline ends. Germline-derived CDR1 and CDR2 are PRHDT and FYEKMQ (reference sequence). The CDR3 is made up of 12 amino acids. CDR3 in amino acids: CASSPFDNEQFF. CDR3 coding DNA: TGTGCCAGCAGCCCCTTCGACAATGAGCAGTTCTTC.

The chain employs TRBV5-1 and TRBJ2-3; 10 nucleotides align to TRBD2. V was pared by 1 base and J by 2 bases, with 1 base of the junction left unmatched. CDR1 is SGHRS, CDR2 YFSETQ, per germline. The CDR3 contains 15 residues. CDR3 sequence reads: CASSLTSGNTDTQYF. The CDR3, as DNA: TGCGCCAGCAGCTTGACTAGCGGGAACACAGATACGCAGTATTTT.

The chain joins TRBV4-1 to TRBJ2-7, with 8 bases identical to TRBD2. Trimming at V came to 0 bases and at J to 6 bases, leaving 19 bases not matched to a gene. The CDR3 length is 19 residues. Germline V gene lookup returns CDR1 MGHRA and CDR2 YSYEKL. The chain's CDR3 is CASSQDMSRSGSTLTEQYF. CDR3 DNA sequence: TGCGCCAGCAGCCAAGATATGAGTAGGAGCGGGAGTACCCTTACCGAGCAGTACTTC.

The chain carries TRBV6-1 and TRBJ1-1; 10 nucleotides line up with TRBD1. CDR1 is MNHNS, CDR2 SASEGT, per germline. Trimming removed 1 base from V and 4 bases from J; junction bases left unmatched: 0. The CDR3 contains 14 residues. CDR3 residues: CASSEGTGGTEAFF. DNA of the CDR3: TGTGCCAGCAGTGAAGGGACAGGGGGCACTGAAGCTTTCTTT.

The chain carries TRBV3-1 (or the pseudogene TRBV3-2) and TRBJ2-5, with D uncertain. Germline-derived CDR1 and CDR2 are LGHDT and YNNKEL (reference sequence). The CDR3 consists of 13 residues. V was clipped by 1 base and J by 1 base, with 4 bases between them. For the CDR3, the DNA is TGTGCCAGCAGCCAAGGGCTCCAAGAGACCCAGTACTTC. Amino acids: CASSQGLQETQYF.

The chain carries TRBV5-1 and TRBJ2-1, with D maybe TRBD2 (6 bases). Germline V gives CDR1 SGHRS, CDR2 YFSETQ. V was shortened by 2 bases and J by 5 bases, with 11 bases between the two germline ends. This CDR3 has 14 amino acids. In DNA, the CDR3 is TGCGCCAGCAGCTTACTAGCTTTCGACAATGAGCAGTTCTTC. Encoded protein: CASSLLAFDNEQFF.

This chain links TRBV19 with TRBJ2-2; 8 bases map to TRBD1. In germline, CDR1 is LNHDA, CDR2 SQIVND (reference sequence). CDR3 length: 15 amino acids. J lost 2 bases, V lost 6 bases, and 5 bases had no gene match. CDR3 nucleotide sequence: TGTGCCAGTAGCCCGGGACAGGTCAACACCGGGGAGCTGTTTTTT. Translation gives CASSPGQVNTGELFF.